The 7 T cell receptor beta chains presented below share a single source sample, sequenced in a study of monozygotic twins with cystic fibrosis. The repertoire was sequenced with immunoSEQ multiplex PCR; TCRdb's copy has only in-frame clones and lacks some. The sample lists tens of thousands of clones; 75% to 95% were seen once. The material sequenced was blood. The receptor source for this set is a boy aged 2 to 10 with cystic fibrosis.

This CDR3 reads CASSTHVNTEAFF. CDR3 in DNA: TGTGCCAGCAGTACACACGTGAACACTGAAGCTTTCTTT. The rearrangement uses TRBV2 and TRBJ1-1; no firm D call. This CDR3 has 13 amino acids. Trimming cost V 5 bases and J 0 bases, with 7 bases left between them. Germline V lookup: CDR1 SNHLY, CDR2 FYNNEI.

This chain joins TRBV19 and TRBJ1-5, with D uncertain. Germline V gene lookup returns CDR1 LNHDA and CDR2 SQIVND (reference sequence). The CDR3 has 15 residues. Between the trimmed V and J ends, which lost 5 bases and 4 bases, there was a span of 15 bases. This chain's CDR3 is CASSPMSGGNQPQHF. The CDR3 DNA reads TGTGCCAGTAGTCCGATGTCAGGTGGAAATCAGCCCCAGCATTTT.

This chain's CDR3 is CASSVDGYTDTQYF. In DNA, the CDR3 is TGTGCCAGCAGCGTGGACGGGTACACAGATACGCAGTATTTT. The V call is TRBV5-4, the J call TRBJ2-3; D is ambiguous. The CDR3 runs 14 residues. The V end was cut by 4 bases, the J end by 2 bases, with 11 bases between. Germline V lookup: CDR1 SGHNT, CDR2 YYREEE (reference sequence).

The chain links TRBV11-2 to TRBJ2-7; 7 bases are shared with TRBD1. CDR3 length: 14 residues. Germline V CDR1 and CDR2: SGHAT, FQNNGV. The V segment lost 5 bases and the J segment 5 bases; nucleotides outside the gene matches: 9. The CDR3 loop reads CASSTRQGRNEQYF. In DNA, the CDR3 is TGTGCCAGCAGCACCCGACAGGGTCGGAACGAGCAGTACTTC.

CDR3 protein: CASSLAFWGQGYEQYF. CDR3 sequence (DNA): TGTGCCAGCAGCTTAGCGTTTTGGGGACAGGGTTACGAGCAGTACTTC. The chain couples TRBV7-2 to TRBJ2-7; 9 nucleotides line up with TRBD1. V shed 0 bases, J shed 4 bases, and the junction held 7 bases outside the gene matches. CDR1 and CDR2 from the germline V gene are SGHTA and FQGNSA. The length of the CDR3 is 16 residues.

This clone was detected once. The chain recombines TRBV4-1 with TRBJ1-1; 8 nucleotides match TRBD1. The CDR3 is 16 amino acids. Germline values: CDR1 MGHRA, CDR2 YSYEKL. V lost 4 bases to trimming and J lost 1 base; unmatched junction nucleotides: 8. The chain's CDR3 is CASSREPGQGNTEAFF. CDR3 DNA: TGCGCCAGCAGCCGCGAACCAGGACAGGGGAACACTGAAGCTTTCTTT.

This sequence joins TRBV5-1 and TRBJ2-3; D possibly corresponds to TRBD2 (6 bases). The CDR3 extends over 15 amino acids. Trimming cost V 2 bases and J 4 bases, with 14 bases left between them. Germline V lookup: CDR1 SGHRS, CDR2 YFSETQ. CDR3 amino acids: CASSFAGGAPDTQYF. The CDR3, as DNA: TGCGCCAGCAGCTTTGCTGGCGGGGCGCCAGATACGCAGTATTTT. The full variable domain, completed using reference TRBV5-1 and TRBJ2-3, is KAGVTQTPRYLIKTRGQQVTLSCSPISGHRSVSWYQQTPGQGLQFLFEYFSETQRNKGNFPGRFSGRQFSNSRSEMNVSTLELGDSALYLCASSFAGGAPDTQYFGPGTRLTVL.